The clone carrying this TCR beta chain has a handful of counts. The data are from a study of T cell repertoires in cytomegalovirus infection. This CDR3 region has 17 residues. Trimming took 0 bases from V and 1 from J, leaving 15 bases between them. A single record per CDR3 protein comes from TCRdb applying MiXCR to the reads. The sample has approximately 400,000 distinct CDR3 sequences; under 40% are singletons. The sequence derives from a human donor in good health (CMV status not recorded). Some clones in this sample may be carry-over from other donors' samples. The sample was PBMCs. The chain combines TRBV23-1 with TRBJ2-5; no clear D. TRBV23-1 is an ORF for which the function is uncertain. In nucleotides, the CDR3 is TGCGCCAGCAGTCAATCGGCGGCAGAACTAATCCAAGAGACCCAGTACTTC. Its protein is CASSQSAAELIQETQYF.